This T cell receptor beta chain came from a study of vaccination and CD4 T cells after COVID-19. In the study overall: Overlapping SARS-CoV-2, HCoV-NL63, HCoV-OC43 and HCoV-229E spike peptides were used to stimulate cells.

With the Oncomine TCR Beta short-read assay, DNA from cultured CD4+ T cells was sequenced. TCRdb itself ran the PCR reads through MiXCR, one entry per CDR3 protein. The table lists about 19,000 distinct CDR3 sequences, around three fifths of them singletons. The study, taken as a whole, reports: In convalescent patients, a median roughly 86% of reactive clones appeared only post-vaccination.

The CDR3 sequence is 15 residues long. Losses at the gene ends were 3 bases for V and 3 bases for J; bases not matched to a gene: 5. About this clonotype: Its antigen is not known.

Regarding treatment: roughly ten-day PBMC culture with coronavirus spike peptide pools or control peptides (ViraFEST assay). Negative-selection isolation of CD4+ T cells was performed after roughly 11 days of culture. The gene calls are TRBV12-3 or TRBV12-4 and TRBJ1-1; 9 bases align to TRBD1. The receptor was derived from a human donor who had recovered from COVID-19. The sequencing sample was made of CD4+ T cells from blood, cultured in vitro. The CDR3 DNA sequence: TGTGCCAGCAGTTTGGTACAGGGGGCTTACACTGAAGCTTTCTTT. Amino acids: CASSLVQGAYTEAFF.